These 17 T cell receptor beta chains share one sample of origin, sequenced in a study of shared clonotypes between healthy human individuals (dated by TCRdb to about 2020). The library was made by the immunoSEQ multiplex PCR assay. TCRdb's version of the immuneACCESS table is confined to in-frame rearrangements and falls short of the full clone set. An unresolved V gene accounts for under half of the shortfall where checked; the remainder is of unknown origin. A total of 600,000 or so clones appear in this sample, 85% to 95% of them only once. Over 0.1% of the sample belongs to the ten largest clones. CD8 naive samples consisted of CD45RO-negative cells that were positively selected for CCR7, yielding a CD45RA+CCR7+ population without TemRA cells. Sample: naive CD8+ T cells sorted from blood. The cell subset or site label here, explained by the study, means: CD45RA+CCR7+. Receptors originate from a woman in her 30s in good health.

The J gene is TRBJ2-1, the V gene TRBV7-9; D is unclear. The V end lost 1 base, the J end lost 10 bases, and 14 bases lay between the germline ends. CDR3 size: 14 residues. Germline-derived CDR1 and CDR2 are SEHNR and FQNEAQ (reference sequence). For the CDR3, the DNA is TGTGCCAGCAGCTTAGTGGGCACTTTGGCCGAGCAGTTCTTC. Its translation: CASSLVGTLAEQFF. Full variable domain (outside the CDR3, taken from reference TRBV7-9 and TRBJ2-1): DTGVSQNPRHKITKRGQNVTFRCDPISEHNRLYWYRQTLGQGPEFLTYFQNEAQLEKSRLLSDRFSAERPKGSFSTLEIQRTEQGDSAMYLCASSLVGTLAEQFFGPGTRLTVL.

The chain links TRBV4-2 to TRBJ2-1; perhaps TRBD2 as D (5 bases). Germline CDR1 LGHNA, CDR2 YNFKEQ. The CDR3 is 13 amino acids. The V and J ends lost 5 bases and 15 bases respectively, with 20 bases between them. CDR3 sequence (DNA): TGTGCCAGCAGCGGAACTTCTTGGGCTAGCCTGTTCTTC. The encoded protein is CASSGTSWASLFF.

CDR3 coding DNA: TGTGCCAGCAGTCGGACGTACCCCGACGGTCAGCCCCAGCATTTT. It codes for CASSRTYPDGQPQHF. The chain joins TRBV28 to TRBJ1-5, with D uncertain. Germline loops: CDR1 MDHEN, CDR2 SYDVKM. V was clipped by 5 bases and J by 6 bases, with 17 bases between them. The CDR3 is 15 amino acids.

The rearrangement joins TRBV28 to TRBJ2-7; weak D call: TRBD2 (6 bases). V dropped 5 bases and J dropped 2 bases, with 13 bases sitting between them. Germline-derived CDR1 and CDR2 are MDHEN and SYDVKM. The CDR3 consists of 14 residues. The CDR3 region is CASSRDGRAYEQYF. The CDR3 DNA sequence: TGTGCCAGCAGTCGCGACGGGAGAGCCTACGAGCAGTACTTC.

This chain uses TRBV28 with TRBJ2-7; the match to TRBD2 covers 8 bases. The CDR3 runs to 15 residues. The V and J ends lost 6 bases and 3 bases, in that order; junction bases with no gene match: 10. CDR1 is MDHEN and CDR2 is SYDVKM in the germline V gene. The chain's CDR3 is CASRLPGTSLYEQYF. CDR3 nucleotides: TGTGCCAGCAGACTGCCCGGGACTAGTCTCTACGAGCAGTACTTC.

J is TRBJ2-7 and V is TRBV30, with a possible D match to TRBD2 (7 bases). V lost 0 bases to trimming and J lost 5 bases, with 17 bases between them. The CDR3 spans 15 residues. The V gene's germline CDR1 is GTSNPN and CDR2 SVGIG (reference sequence). Here the CDR3 reads CAWSVGAGEGHEQYF. CDR3 nucleotides: TGTGCCTGGAGTGTAGGGGCAGGGGAGGGTCACGAGCAGTACTTC.

This clone was seen only once. CDR3 protein: CASSEPAGDIQPQHF. The CDR3 region has the DNA TGTGCCAGCAGTGAACCTGCTGGTGACATTCAGCCCCAGCATTTT. This chain connects TRBV6-1 to TRBJ1-5; D is undetermined. The CDR3 has 15 amino acids. V was cut by 2 bases and J by 6 bases, with 14 bases left in between. The germline CDR1 and CDR2 sequences are MNHNS and SASEGT.

The chain carries TRBV6-6 and TRBJ1-1, with 7 bases lining up with TRBD1. Trimming at V came to 0 bases and at J to 6 bases, leaving 4 bases not matched to a gene. The CDR3 contains 14 residues. In germline, CDR1 is MNHNY, CDR2 SVGAGI (reference sequence). The DNA for the CDR3 is TGTGCCAGCAGTTACTCGGTGACAGGGCCTGAAGCTTTCTTT. It encodes CASSYSVTGPEAFF.

DNA for the CDR3: TGTGCCAGCAGTTACTTGTTAGCGGGAGGGCCCGGGGAGCTGTTTTTT. Its protein product is CASSYLLAGGPGELFF. This rearrangement joins TRBV6-5 to TRBJ2-2, with 11 bases that match TRBD2. The ends lost 1 base at V and 6 bases at J; junction bases unmatched: 4. The CDR3 spans 16 residues. Germline CDR1 reads MNHEY; CDR2 reads SVGAGI.

V usage is TRBV11-2 and J usage is TRBJ2-7; 9 nucleotides agree with TRBD2. Germline-derived CDR1 and CDR2 are SGHAT and FQNNGV. Trimming took 1 base from V and 6 from J; bases not matched to a gene: 13. The CDR3 totals 17 residues. The CDR3 is CASSLVPAGGPAGEQYF. The CDR3 bases are TGTGCCAGCAGCTTAGTTCCCGCGGGAGGGCCAGCAGGCGAGCAGTACTTC.

V is TRBV2 and J is TRBJ1-3, with D maybe TRBD1 (6 bases). Trimming removed 8 bases from V and 4 bases from J, with 21 bases in between. Germline-derived CDR1 and CDR2 are SNHLY and FYNNEI. CDR3 size: 16 residues. CDR3: CASWAGQGLFGNTIYF. CDR3 in DNA: TGTGCCAGCTGGGCGGGTCAGGGGTTGTTCGGAAACACCATATATTTT.

The J gene is TRBJ2-5, the V gene TRBV7-9; tentatively, D is TRBD1 or TRBD2 (5 bases each). V was cut by 8 bases and J by 3 bases, with 16 bases left in between. CDR3 size: 14 residues. Per the germline V gene, CDR1 is SEHNR and CDR2 is FQNEAQ (reference sequence). CDR3 protein: CASFRPGREETQYF. In nucleotides, the CDR3 is TGTGCCAGCTTCCGCCCGGGGCGTGAAGAGACCCAGTACTTC.

The chain links TRBV28 to TRBJ1-5, with D possibly being TRBD1 (6 bases). This CDR3 has 13 amino acids. V was shortened by 7 bases and J by 5 bases, with 12 bases between the two germline ends. Germline V CDR1 and CDR2: MDHEN, SYDVKM. The CDR3 sequence: CASNRGGHQPQHF. DNA of the CDR3: TGTGCCAGCAACCGGGGGGGCCATCAGCCCCAGCATTTT.

The V call is TRBV28, the J call TRBJ1-5; D possibly corresponds to TRBD1 (5 bases). V dropped 7 bases and J dropped 6 bases, with 16 bases sitting between them. Germline loops: CDR1 MDHEN, CDR2 SYDVKM. The CDR3 extends over 14 amino acids. CDR3 sequence: CASTSSRVSQPQHF. The CDR3 DNA reads as TGTGCCAGCACCTCTTCCAGGGTTTCTCAGCCCCAGCATTTT.

The rearrangement links TRBV4-1 to TRBJ1-4; D is undetermined. Germline V gene sequence: CDR1 MGHRA, CDR2 YSYEKL. The CDR3 is 10 amino acids. V was clipped by 3 bases and J by 10 bases, with 3 bases between them. CDR3 bases: TGCGCCAGCAGCCAGGGAAAACTGTTTTTT. Translation gives CASSQGKLFF.

The rearrangement uses TRBV2 and TRBJ2-5; the match to TRBD1 covers 9 bases. Germline loops: CDR1 SNHLY, CDR2 FYNNEI. Trimming removed 10 bases from V and 5 bases from J; junction bases left unmatched: 8. The CDR3 spans 13 residues. This CDR3 is CATTGTGWETQYF. The CDR3 coding sequence is TGTGCCACCACCGGGACAGGGTGGGAGACCCAGTACTTC.

The V and J genes are TRBV6-1 and TRBJ1-4; D not certain. Trimming shortened V by 1 base and J by 4 bases, and 19 bases separated the two germline ends. CDR3 length: 18 amino acids. Germline V gene data show CDR1 as MNHNS and CDR2 as SASEGT. CDR3 residues: CASSEDPRRTTSNEKLFF. The CDR3 DNA reads as TGTGCCAGCAGTGAAGATCCGCGCCGGACGACTAGTAATGAAAAACTGTTTTTT.